This T cell receptor beta chain was captured by sequencing in a study of cytomegalovirus exposure and HLA in healthy donors. For the study at large: Unique TCRs from HLA-typed donors, 85 million to 100 million of them, were held in an early data release. Notes on the study in general: TCR beta V- and J-gene trimming was later associated with a missense DCLRE1C variant.

In the case of this clone: What it recognizes is unknown.

J gave up 1 base and V 4 bases, and 5 bases lay outside the gene matches. Germline CDR1 and CDR2: LGHNA and YSLEER. The CDR3 has 15 residues. Vbeta (60) and Jbeta (13) primers were used in the PCR. The data were produced by immunoSEQ multiplex PCR, yet TCRdb's version contains in-frame clones alone and is incomplete. The sample has about 190,000 clones, roughly four fifths seen once. Sequenced sample: PBMCs. The clonotype originates from a man aged 45 to 65 in good health and CMV-seronegative. This rearrangement joins TRBV4-3 to TRBJ2-5, with 8 bases lining up with TRBD1. CDR3 DNA: TGCGCCAGCAGCCCCGGACAGGGACTCCAAGAGACCCAGTACTTC. It yields the protein CASSPGQGLQETQYF.